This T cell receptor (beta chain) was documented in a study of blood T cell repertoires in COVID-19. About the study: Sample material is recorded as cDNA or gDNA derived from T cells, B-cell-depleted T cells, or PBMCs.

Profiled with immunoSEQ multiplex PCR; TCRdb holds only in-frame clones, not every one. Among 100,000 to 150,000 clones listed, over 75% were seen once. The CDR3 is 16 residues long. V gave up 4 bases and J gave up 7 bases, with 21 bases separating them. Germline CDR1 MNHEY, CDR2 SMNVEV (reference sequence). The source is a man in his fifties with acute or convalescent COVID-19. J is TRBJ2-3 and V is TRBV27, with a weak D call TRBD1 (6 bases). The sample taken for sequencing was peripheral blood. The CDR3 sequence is CASSSQGKGDRHTQYF. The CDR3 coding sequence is TGTGCCAGCAGTTCACAGGGAAAAGGAGATAGGCATACGCAGTATTTT.